This TCR beta chain was found in a study of blood T cell repertoires in COVID-19. Study-wide background: COVID-19 samples from acute and convalescent phases originated in the United States, Italy and Spain. The cDNA or gDNA used as material had been derived from T cells, B-cell-depleted T cells, or PBMCs.

Sequencing was performed with immunoSEQ multiplex PCR; in TCRdb, only in-frame clones are kept and a portion is missing. The sample contains roughly 350,000 clones, around 86% of which appear only once. Those enrolled in Seattle joined during active infection and were followed longitudinally afterward. In germline, CDR1 is MRHNA, CDR2 SNTAGT. V lost 6 bases and J 5 bases, leaving 13 bases between the germline ends. CDR3 length: 13 residues. This TCR came from a woman in her fifties or sixties with COVID-19, enrolled during active disease. V gene TRBV6-4 combines with J gene TRBJ1-1; possible D gene TRBD1, 5 bases. The sample taken for sequencing was peripheral blood. CDR3 coding DNA: TGTGCCAGCAGCCTCCGGGGGGGGACTGAAGCTTTCTTT. Its protein is CASSLRGGTEAFF.